This record concerns one T cell receptor beta chain sequence. Its antigen is unidentified. This entry is derived from a study of shared clonotypes between healthy human individuals. TCRdb keeps only in-frame clones here, not all; method: immunoSEQ multiplex PCR. The data show about 1.1 million clones, about four fifths seen once. Broader study findings: Richness estimates generally favored naive over memory subsets.

Germline V gene lookup returns CDR1 SGHAT and CDR2 FQNNGV. The CDR3 runs to 17 residues. V lost 5 bases and J lost 3, with 23 bases in between. V is TRBV11-2 and J is TRBJ2-7, with D maybe TRBD2 (6 bases). Sequencing input: memory CD4+ T cells from PBMCs. Subset in this sample: CD45RA-negative fraction. The receptor's source is a man between 18 and 29 years old in good health. Some clones in this sample may be carry-over from other donors' samples. CDR3 loop: CASSLTRWGGKFYEQYF. CDR3 sequence (DNA): TGTGCCAGCAGCCTAACTCGGTGGGGCGGGAAGTTCTACGAGCAGTACTTC.